A single sample gave rise to the 27 T cell receptor beta chains below, sequenced in a study of blood T cell repertoires in COVID-19. Assay used: immunoSEQ multiplex PCR; TCRdb lists only in-frame clones, some missing. This table holds 30,000 to 45,000 clones, 70% to 80% found once. The sequenced sample consisted of peripheral blood. These receptors originate from a man aged 55-75 years with active COVID-19.

The chain uses TRBV4-1 and TRBJ2-7, with D perhaps TRBD1 (7 bases). The CDR3 has 16 residues. Germline CDR1 MGHRA, CDR2 YSYEKL. V was cut by 4 bases and J by 5 bases, with 21 bases left in between. CDR3 loop: CASSLTPGGRWDEQYF. CDR3 sequence (DNA): TGCGCCAGCAGCCTGACCCCAGGGGGGAGGTGGGACGAGCAGTACTTC.

This chain uses TRBV9 with TRBJ2-5, with TRBD2 matching over 7 bases. The germline V gene encodes CDR1 SGDLS and CDR2 YYNGEE. This CDR3 has 15 residues. After removal of 3 bases from V and 5 bases from J, the junction contained 10 bases not matched to a gene. In nucleotides, the CDR3 is TGTGCCAGCAGCGATCGGGGAGGGAGTACGGAGACCCAGTACTTC. This codes for CASSDRGGSTETQYF.

The gene calls are TRBV6-4 and TRBJ2-3, with D possibly being TRBD2 (6 bases). Trimming cost V 6 bases and J 5 bases, with 6 bases left between them. Germline loops: CDR1 MRHNA, CDR2 SNTAGT. The CDR3 runs to 11 residues. The CDR3, as DNA: TGTGCCAGCAGGGGGGGAGATACGCAGTATTTT. Translated: CASRGGDTQYF.

This rearrangement joins TRBV4-1 to TRBJ2-3; TRBD1 matches at 9 bases. The CDR3 has 15 residues. V lost 6 bases and J lost 4; bases outside the gene matches: 8. Germline assignment: CDR1 MGHRA and CDR2 YSYEKL. Here the CDR3 reads CASRQGQGWADTQYF. DNA for the CDR3: TGCGCCAGCAGGCAGGGACAGGGATGGGCAGATACGCAGTATTTT.

The V call is TRBV5-1, the J call TRBJ2-7; the match to TRBD1 covers 8 bases. Germline CDR1 and CDR2: SGHRS and YFSETQ. This CDR3 comprises 16 residues. V trimming: 0 bases; J trimming: 1 base; junction bases outside the gene matches: 6. CDR3 in amino acids: CASSLGGQGASYEQYF. As DNA, the CDR3 is TGCGCCAGCAGCTTGGGGGGTCAGGGGGCGTCCTACGAGCAGTACTTC.

The chain uses TRBV5-1 and TRBJ2-7, with TRBD1 matching 8 bases. The CDR3 is 15 residues long. With 2 bases clipped from V and 1 base from J, the junction kept 5 bases outside the gene matches. CDR1 and CDR2 from the germline V gene are SGHRS and YFSETQ. CDR3: CASSFGTGGSYEQYF. The CDR3, as DNA: TGCGCCAGCAGCTTCGGAACAGGGGGTTCCTACGAGCAGTACTTC.

The chain joins TRBV7-9 to TRBJ2-7, with 10 bases matching TRBD2. Germline-derived CDR1 and CDR2 are SEHNR and FQNEAQ (reference sequence). Trimming cost V 3 bases and J 6 bases; bases outside gene matches: 5. This CDR3 is built from 14 residues. The CDR3 nucleotides read TGTGCCAGCAGCTTCAGCGGGGGGGCTGTCGAGCAGTACTTC. Translated, it gives CASSFSGGAVEQYF. Combining the CDR3 with reference TRBV7-9 and TRBJ2-7 gives the whole variable domain DTGVSQNPRHKITKRGQNVTFRCDPISEHNRLYWYRQTLGQGPEFLTYFQNEAQLEKSRLLSDRFSAERPKGSFSTLEIQRTEQGDSAMYLCASSFSGGAVEQYFGPGTRLTVT.

The chain recombines TRBV25-1 with TRBJ2-5; TRBD2 matches 10 bases. CDR1 is MGHDK, CDR2 SYGVNS, per germline. CDR3 size: 15 residues. V shed 1 base and J 5 bases; nucleotides not matched to a gene: 4. The CDR3 here is CASSEFLAGVETQYF. CDR3 DNA sequence: TGTGCCAGCAGTGAATTTCTAGCGGGGGTGGAGACCCAGTACTTC. The whole variable domain, filled in from reference TRBV25-1 and TRBJ2-5, reads EADIYQTPRYLVIGTGKKITLECSQTMGHDKMYWYQQDPGMELHLIHYSYGVNSTEKGDLSSESTVSRIRTEHFPLTLESARPSHTSQYLCASSEFLAGVETQYFGPGTRLLVL.

The chain is built from TRBV14 and TRBJ1-1, with a weak D call TRBD1 (5 bases). V shed 2 bases and J shed 0 bases, with 13 bases lying between them. CDR3 length: 16 residues. Per the germline V gene, CDR1 is SGHDN and CDR2 is FVKESK. Here the CDR3 reads CASSQITGRMNTEAFF. The CDR3 coding sequence is TGTGCCAGCAGCCAAATAACAGGTCGAATGAACACTGAAGCTTTCTTT.

The V call is TRBV3-1 (or the pseudogene TRBV3-2), the J call TRBJ1-5; 10 bases align to TRBD1. The V segment lost 0 bases and the J segment 0 bases; nucleotides outside the gene matches: 11. This CDR3 region has 20 residues. Germline V gene sequence: CDR1 LGHDT, CDR2 YNNKEL (reference sequence). As DNA, the CDR3 is TGTGCCAGCAGCCAAGAACAAGGGACAGGGGCGAAGTCTAGCAATCAGCCCCAGCATTTT. Translating it yields CASSQEQGTGAKSSNQPQHF.

This clone was observed a few times. The V call is TRBV28, the J call TRBJ1-2; D gene ambiguous. The germline CDR1 and CDR2 sequences are MDHEN and SYDVKM. There are 14 residues in the CDR3. Trimming removed 6 bases at V and 7 bases at J, with 18 bases between. CDR3 amino acids: CASRGGFLLGGYTF. The DNA of the CDR3 is TGTGCCAGCAGAGGCGGGTTTTTGCTGGGTGGCTACACCTTC.

J is TRBJ2-3 and V is TRBV3-1 (or the pseudogene TRBV3-2); possible D gene TRBD1, 5 bases. V dropped 1 base and J dropped 2 bases, with 10 bases sitting between them. Germline V lookup: CDR1 LGHDT, CDR2 YNNKEL (reference sequence). This CDR3 is built from 15 residues. CDR3 bases: TGTGCCAGCAGCCAAGTTAAGGGGTACACAGATACGCAGTATTTT. It encodes CASSQVKGYTDTQYF.

The rearrangement joins TRBV30 to TRBJ2-2; D may be TRBD2 (7 bases). Germline V lookup: CDR1 GTSNPN, CDR2 SVGIG (reference sequence). V was cut by 3 bases and J by 7 bases, with 27 bases left in between. The CDR3 has 18 amino acids. The CDR3 loop reads CAWSPAVGGAWRIGELFF. CDR3 DNA: TGTGCCTGGAGCCCCGCGGTAGGGGGGGCTTGGCGCATCGGGGAGCTGTTTTTT. Looking up the rest from reference TRBV30 and TRBJ2-2 gives the full variable domain: SQTIHQWPATLVQPVGSPLSLECTVEGTSNPNLYWYRQAAGRGLQLLFYSVGIGQISSEVPQNLSASRPQDRQFILSSKKLLLSDSGFYLCAWSPAVGGAWRIGELFFGEGSRLTVL.

The genes are TRBV18 and TRBJ1-1; 8 bases align to TRBD1. V shed 5 bases and J 6 bases; nucleotides not matched to a gene: 8. Germline V gives CDR1 KGHSH, CDR2 LQKENI. CDR3 length: 14 residues. This chain's CDR3 is CASSASGTGPEAFF. CDR3 coding DNA: TGTGCCAGCTCAGCTTCCGGGACAGGACCTGAAGCTTTCTTT. Full variable domain (missing parts from reference TRBV18 and TRBJ1-1): NAGVMQNPRHLVRRRGQEARLRCSPMKGHSHVYWYRQLPEEGLKFMVYLQKENIIDESGMPKERFSAEFPKEGPSILRIQQVVRGDSAAYFCASSASGTGPEAFFGQGTRLTVV.

The CDR3 nucleotides are TGCGCCAGCAGCCACGACAGGGGGCGAAACGAGCAGTACTTC. Translated, it gives CASSHDRGRNEQYF. The chain has TRBV5-1 and TRBJ2-7; 10 bases align to TRBD1. The trim removed 4 bases at V and 5 bases at J, leaving 6 bases unmatched. Germline CDR1 is SGHRS and CDR2 is YFSETQ. This CDR3 region has 14 residues.

This chain uses TRBV5-1 with TRBJ1-2; no reliable D call. CDR1 is SGHRS and CDR2 is YFSETQ in the germline V gene. The CDR3 runs to 12 residues. Trimming took 5 bases from V and 4 from J, leaving 9 bases between them. The CDR3 reads CASRESFYGYTF. CDR3 DNA: TGCGCCAGCAGGGAGTCTTTCTATGGCTACACCTTC.

The V gene is TRBV9, the J gene TRBJ1-3, with D possibly being TRBD1 (6 bases). The germline V gene encodes CDR1 SGDLS and CDR2 YYNGEE. The ends were cut back, 2 bases at V and 3 bases at J, with 18 bases in the middle. The CDR3 is 17 residues long. As DNA, the CDR3 is TGTGCCAGCAGCGTTAGCCCGACAGGCGCCCTTGGAAACACCATATATTTT. Its translation is CASSVSPTGALGNTIYF.

The chain uses TRBV5-6 and TRBJ2-1; a possible D gene is TRBD2 (5 bases). V shed 7 bases and J shed 6 bases, with 17 bases lying between them. CDR1 is SGHDT and CDR2 is YYEEEE in the germline V gene. The CDR3 is 14 amino acids. The CDR3, as DNA: TGTGCCAGCGAAGGGCGGGTGGGAATCAATGAGCAGTTCTTC. This translates into CASEGRVGINEQFF. Complete variable domain (other parts from reference TRBV5-6 and TRBJ2-1): DAGVTQSPTHLIKTRGQQVTLRCSPKSGHDTVSWYQQALGQGPQFIFQYYEEEERQRGNFPDRFSGHQFPNYSSELNVNALLLGDSALYLCASEGRVGINEQFFGPGTRLTVL.

The V gene is TRBV2, the J gene TRBJ2-7; TRBD2 aligns across 9 bases. Per the germline V gene, CDR1 is SNHLY and CDR2 is FYNNEI. V dropped 6 bases and J dropped 5; count of bases not matched to a gene: 11. The CDR3 extends over 15 amino acids. CDR3 region: CASREEPGLAHEQYF. CDR3 bases: TGTGCCAGCAGGGAGGAACCGGGACTAGCCCACGAGCAGTACTTC.

This clone was counted only a few times. The J gene is TRBJ1-3, the V gene TRBV30; no reliable D call. V was shortened by 1 base and J by 3 bases, with 7 bases between the two germline ends. Per the germline V gene, CDR1 is GTSNPN and CDR2 is SVGIG (reference sequence). CDR3 size: 13 residues. Here the CDR3 DNA reads TGTGCCTGGAGTGACGGGGTTGGAAACACCATATATTTT. Its protein product is CAWSDGVGNTIYF.

This chain joins TRBV5-4 and TRBJ2-4, with 9 bases aligning to TRBD2. The CDR3 has 14 residues. The germline gives CDR1 SGHNT, CDR2 YYREEE (reference sequence). Trimming removed 0 bases from V and 6 bases from J; junction bases left unmatched: 1. The CDR3 loop reads CASSLALAGNIQYF. The CDR3, as DNA: TGTGCCAGCAGCTTGGCACTAGCGGGAAACATTCAGTACTTC. Based on the CDR3 plus reference TRBV5-4 and TRBJ2-4, the full variable domain is ETGVTQSPTHLIKTRGQQVTLRCSSQSGHNTVSWYQQALGQGPQFIFQYYREEENGRGNFPPRFSGLQFPNYSSELNVNALELDDSALYLCASSLALAGNIQYFGAGTRLSVL.

The V gene is TRBV3-1 (or the pseudogene TRBV3-2), the J gene TRBJ1-1; D possibly corresponds to TRBD1 (5 bases). Trimming took 3 bases from V and 2 from J, leaving 13 bases between them. The CDR3 is 15 residues long. CDR1 and CDR2 (germline): LGHDT, YNNKEL (reference sequence). CDR3 sequence: CASSHSYGANTEAFF. CDR3 nucleotides: TGTGCCAGCAGCCATTCGTATGGGGCTAACACTGAAGCTTTCTTT.

This clone came up once. The gene calls are TRBV5-6 and TRBJ1-4; D is possibly TRBD1 (6 bases). The CDR3 totals 15 residues. Looked up from germline, CDR1 is SGHDT and CDR2 is YYEEEE. V lost 4 bases to trimming and J lost 7 bases, with 17 bases between them. Here the CDR3 DNA reads TGTGCCAGCAGCCCCGACAGGCATCGGGTTGAAAAACTGTTTTTT. Encoded protein: CASSPDRHRVEKLFF.

The gene calls are TRBV3-1 (or the pseudogene TRBV3-2) and TRBJ2-7, with D possibly being TRBD2 (5 bases). Trimming shortened V by 2 bases and J by 1 base, and 12 bases separated the two germline ends. The germline CDR1 and CDR2 sequences are LGHDT and YNNKEL (reference sequence). The CDR3 has 15 residues. CDR3 DNA sequence: TGTGCCAGCAGCCAATCCATGGGGAGATCCTACGAGCAGTACTTC. Translated, it gives CASSQSMGRSYEQYF.

This sequence joins TRBV7-8 and TRBJ2-5; 10 bases agree with TRBD2. The CDR3 loop spans 17 amino acids. V lost 4 bases to trimming and J lost 3 bases; unmatched junction nucleotides: 11. CDR1 SGHVS and CDR2 FQNEAQ come from the germline V gene. The CDR3 region is CASSSTLAGAAEETQYF. CDR3 DNA: TGTGCCAGCAGCTCGACCCTAGCGGGGGCTGCCGAAGAGACCCAGTACTTC.

The count of this clone is one. CDR3 in amino acids: CASSTGTGSRQETQYF. For the CDR3, the DNA is TGTGCCAGCAGCACCGGAACAGGGTCCCGCCAAGAGACCCAGTACTTC. The rearrangement joins TRBV9 to TRBJ2-5; TRBD1 is a possible D gene (6 bases). Trimming took off 4 bases at V and 1 base at J, with 17 bases between the two ends. Germline V gene sequence: CDR1 SGDLS, CDR2 YYNGEE. The CDR3 covers 16 residues. The full variable domain, with the rest looked up from reference TRBV9 and TRBJ2-5, is DSGVTQTPKHLITATGQRVTLRCSPRSGDLSVYWYQQSLDQGLQFLIQYYNGEERAKGNILERFSAQQFPDLHSELNLSSLELGDSALYFCASSTGTGSRQETQYFGPGTRLLVL.

V is TRBV30 and J is TRBJ1-5; possibly TRBD1 for D (6 bases). V was clipped by 3 bases and J by 2 bases, with 23 bases between them. The length of the CDR3 is 18 residues. Per the germline V gene, CDR1 is GTSNPN and CDR2 is SVGIG (reference sequence). CDR3 nucleotides: TGTGCCTGGAGGAAAAAAACGGTGGGACATGCCTGCAATCAGCCCCAGCATTTT. Translated, it gives CAWRKKTVGHACNQPQHF.